The rows below give T cell receptor beta chains drawn from one sample of a study of T cell changes during pregnancy in multiple sclerosis. Some clones are missing from TCRdb's copy, which holds only in-frame ones; the method was immunoSEQ multiplex PCR. This sample has 50,000 or so clones, with around 92% found just once. Sequencing was performed on CD4+ T cells from peripheral blood mononuclear cells, taken in the third trimester of pregnancy. These receptors all come from a female donor with multiple sclerosis, enrolled in a pregnancy study. CDR3s include the opening cysteine and the closing phenylalanine or tryptophan. D genes are given only for firm matches.

>TRBV9|TRBJ2-3|TRBD2
CASSVQAGTSTDTQYF
TGTGCCAGCAGCGTACAAGCGGGGACTAGCACAGATACGCAGTATTTT
>TRBV18|TRBJ1-5|-
CASSPQGGKEGQPQHF
TGTGCCAGCTCACCACAGGGTGGGAAGGAGGGACAGCCCCAGCATTTT
>TRBV6-6|TRBJ1-1|-
CASSFQGSTEAFF
TGTGCCAGCAGTTTTCAGGGTAGTACTGAAGCTTTCTTT
>TRBV9|TRBJ1-4|TRBD1
CASSPRTGKREKLFF
TGTGCCAGCAGCCCCCGGACAGGGAAAAGGGAAAAACTGTTTTTT
>TRBV19|TRBJ1-4|-
CASSQNTGPGWEKLFF
TGTGCCAGTAGTCAAAATACAGGGCCCGGATGGGAAAAACTGTTTTTT
>TRBV6-4|TRBJ1-6|TRBD1
CASSDSSGTGGSPLHF
TGTGCCAGCAGTGACTCGAGCGGGACAGGGGGATCACCCCTCCACTTT
>TRBV5-1|TRBJ1-2|TRBD1
CASSLRGGQDYGYTF
TGCGCCAGCAGCTTGAGGGGGGGACAGGACTATGGCTACACCTTC
>TRBV6-5|TRBJ1-1|-
CASSPPGIRNTEAFF
TGTGCCAGCAGCCCCCCAGGTATAAGGAACACTGAAGCTTTCTTT
>TRBV10-3|TRBJ2-3|-
CAISEWGAGYTDTQYF
TGTGCCATCAGTGAGTGGGGAGCGGGTTACACAGATACGCAGTATTTT
>TRBV25-1|TRBJ1-1|TRBD1
CASSERQGVSAEAFF
TGTGCCAGCAGTGAACGACAGGGAGTGTCTGCTGAAGCTTTCTTT